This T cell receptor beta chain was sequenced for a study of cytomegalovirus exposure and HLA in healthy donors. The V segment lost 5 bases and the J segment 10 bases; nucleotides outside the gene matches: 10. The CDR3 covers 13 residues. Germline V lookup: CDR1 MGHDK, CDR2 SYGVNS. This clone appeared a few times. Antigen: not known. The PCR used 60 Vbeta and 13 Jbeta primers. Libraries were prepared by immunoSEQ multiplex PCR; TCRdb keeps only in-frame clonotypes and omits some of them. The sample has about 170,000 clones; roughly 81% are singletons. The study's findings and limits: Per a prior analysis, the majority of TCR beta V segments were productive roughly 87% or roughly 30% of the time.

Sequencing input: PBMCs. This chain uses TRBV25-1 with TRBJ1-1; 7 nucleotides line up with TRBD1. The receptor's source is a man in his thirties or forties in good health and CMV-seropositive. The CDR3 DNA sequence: TGTGCCAGCAGTTTCTACAAGGACAGGAGAGCTTTCTTT. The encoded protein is CASSFYKDRRAFF. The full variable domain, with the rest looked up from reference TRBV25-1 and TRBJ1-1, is EADIYQTPRYLVIGTGKKITLECSQTMGHDKMYWYQQDPGMELHLIHYSYGVNSTEKGDLSSESTVSRIRTEHFPLTLESARPSHTSQYLCASSFYKDRRAFFGQGTRLTVV.